This TCR beta chain was sequenced in a study of PD-L1 blockade in urothelial cancer. Study as a whole: Prior chemotherapy ranged from 0 to 3 regimens per patient. Median blood clonality was about 0.086, with 75,000 to 90,000 unique TCRs. Samples came from 3 weeks, at the second dose, and 6 weeks into treatment.

V was pared by 4 bases and J by 6 bases, with 10 bases between. The CDR3 sequence is 12 residues long. CDR1 is SGHRS and CDR2 is YFSETQ in the germline V gene. Stated time point: peripheral blood 6 weeks after treatment start. The table came from immunoSEQ multiplex PCR; TCRdb's copy has only in-frame clones and leaves some out. The sample includes 45,000 to 50,000 clones, around 80% of them seen just once. The sequence was collected from a man in his 70s with urothelial cancer. Source: PBMCs, taken around atezolizumab (anti-PD-L1) treatment. The chain is built from TRBV5-1 and TRBJ1-1; possible D gene TRBD1, 5 bases. This CDR3 reads CASSPQGAEAFF. CDR3 bases: TGCGCCAGCAGCCCCCAGGGCGCTGAAGCTTTCTTT.